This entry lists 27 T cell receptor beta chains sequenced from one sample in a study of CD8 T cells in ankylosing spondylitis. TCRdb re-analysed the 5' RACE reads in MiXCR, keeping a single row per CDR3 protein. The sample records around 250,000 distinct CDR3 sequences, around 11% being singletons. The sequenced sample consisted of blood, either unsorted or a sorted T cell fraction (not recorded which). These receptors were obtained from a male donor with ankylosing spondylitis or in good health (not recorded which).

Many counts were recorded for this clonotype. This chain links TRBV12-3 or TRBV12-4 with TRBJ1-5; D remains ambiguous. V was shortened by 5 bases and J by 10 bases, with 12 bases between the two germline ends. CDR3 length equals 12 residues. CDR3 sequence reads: CASSPFMSPQHF. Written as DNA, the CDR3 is TGTGCCAGCAGTCCCTTTATGTCCCCCCAGCATTTT.

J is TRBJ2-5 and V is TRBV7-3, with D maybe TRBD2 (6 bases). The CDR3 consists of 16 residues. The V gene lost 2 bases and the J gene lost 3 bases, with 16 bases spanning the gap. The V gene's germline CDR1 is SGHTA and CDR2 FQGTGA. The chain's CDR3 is CASSLVAGTLKETQYF. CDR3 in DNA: TGTGCCAGCAGCTTAGTGGCGGGAACTTTAAAAGAGACCCAGTACTTC. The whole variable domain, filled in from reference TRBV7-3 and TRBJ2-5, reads GAGVSQTPSNKVTEKGKYVELRCDPISGHTALYWYRQSLGQGPEFLIYFQGTGAADDSGLPNDRFFAVRPEGSVSTLKIQRTERGDSAVYLCASSLVAGTLKETQYFGPGTRLLVL.

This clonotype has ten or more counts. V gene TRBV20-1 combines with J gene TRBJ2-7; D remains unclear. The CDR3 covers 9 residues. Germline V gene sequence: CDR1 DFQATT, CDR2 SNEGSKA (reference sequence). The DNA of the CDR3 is TGCGGCAGACACTACGAGCAGTACTTC. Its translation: CGRHYEQYF.

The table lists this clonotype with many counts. The CDR3: CSVEAAGDYTDTQYF. The CDR3 coding sequence is TGCAGCGTTGAGGCGGCCGGAGACTACACAGATACGCAGTATTTT. This chain uses TRBV29-1 with TRBJ2-3; tentative D call: TRBD2 (5 bases). The V and J ends lost 3 bases and 2 bases respectively, with 15 bases between them. The CDR3 is 15 amino acids. CDR1 is SQVTM and CDR2 is ANQGSEA in the germline V gene.

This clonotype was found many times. CDR3 nucleotides: TGTGCCAGCAGTTTATTGGCCCCAGGGTGGGCTGGAAACACCATATATTTT. It codes for CASSLLAPGWAGNTIYF. This rearrangement joins TRBV12-3 or TRBV12-4 to TRBJ1-3, with a tentative D call TRBD1 (5 bases). The CDR3 is 17 amino acids. Trimming cost V 2 bases and J 2 bases, with 16 bases left between them.

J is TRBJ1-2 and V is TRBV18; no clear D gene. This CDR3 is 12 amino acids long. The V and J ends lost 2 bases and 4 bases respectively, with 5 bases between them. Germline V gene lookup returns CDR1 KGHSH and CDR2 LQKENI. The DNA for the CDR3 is TGTGCCAGCTCACCATGGGGCTATGGCTACACCTTC. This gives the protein CASSPWGYGYTF.

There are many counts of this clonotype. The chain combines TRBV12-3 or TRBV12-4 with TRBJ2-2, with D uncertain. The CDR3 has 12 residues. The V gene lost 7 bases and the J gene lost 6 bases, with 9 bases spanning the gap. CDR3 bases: TGTGCCAGCATCCGCCGGGCCGGGGAGCTGTTTTTT. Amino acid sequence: CASIRRAGELFF.

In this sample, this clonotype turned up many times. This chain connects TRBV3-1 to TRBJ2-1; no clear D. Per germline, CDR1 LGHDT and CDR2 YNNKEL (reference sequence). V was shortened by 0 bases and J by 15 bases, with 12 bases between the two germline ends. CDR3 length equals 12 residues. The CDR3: CASSQEGWTPFF. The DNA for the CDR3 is TGTGCCAGCAGCCAAGAGGGCTGGACGCCGTTCTTC.

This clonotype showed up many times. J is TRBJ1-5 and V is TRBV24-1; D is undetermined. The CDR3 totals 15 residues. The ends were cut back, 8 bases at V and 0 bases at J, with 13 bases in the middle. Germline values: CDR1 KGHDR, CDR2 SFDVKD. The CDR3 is CATMGSKYSNQPQHF. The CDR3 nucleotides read TGTGCCACCATGGGGAGCAAATATAGCAATCAGCCCCAGCATTTT.

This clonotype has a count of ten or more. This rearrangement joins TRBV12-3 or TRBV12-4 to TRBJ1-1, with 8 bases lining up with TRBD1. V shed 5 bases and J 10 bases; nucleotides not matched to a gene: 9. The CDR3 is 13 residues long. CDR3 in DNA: TGTGCCAGCAGTACCAGGACAGGGCGGGGAGCTTTCTTT. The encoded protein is CASSTRTGRGAFF.

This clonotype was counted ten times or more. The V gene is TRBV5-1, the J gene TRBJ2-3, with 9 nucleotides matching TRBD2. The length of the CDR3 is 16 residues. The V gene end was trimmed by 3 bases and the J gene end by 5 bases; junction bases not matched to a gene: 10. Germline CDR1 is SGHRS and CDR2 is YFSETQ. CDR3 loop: CASSSDAGGPGDTQYF. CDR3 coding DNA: TGCGCCAGCAGCTCGGACGCGGGGGGGCCGGGAGATACGCAGTATTTT. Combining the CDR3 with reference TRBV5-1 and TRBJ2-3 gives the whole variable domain KAGVTQTPRYLIKTRGQQVTLSCSPISGHRSVSWYQQTPGQGLQFLFEYFSETQRNKGNFPGRFSGRQFSNSRSEMNVSTLELGDSALYLCASSSDAGGPGDTQYFGPGTRLTVL.

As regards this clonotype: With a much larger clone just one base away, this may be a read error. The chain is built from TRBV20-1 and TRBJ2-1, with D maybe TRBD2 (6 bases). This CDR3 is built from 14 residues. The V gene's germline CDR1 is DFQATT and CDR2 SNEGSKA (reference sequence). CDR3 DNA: TGCAGTACTAGTCTCGCGGGGTTAGGTGAGGAGCAGTTCTTC. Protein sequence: CSTSLAGLGEEQFF.

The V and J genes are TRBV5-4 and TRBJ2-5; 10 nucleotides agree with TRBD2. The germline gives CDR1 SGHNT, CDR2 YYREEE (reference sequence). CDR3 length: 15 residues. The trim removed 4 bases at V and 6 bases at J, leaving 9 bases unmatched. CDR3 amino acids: CASSPSSGSWKTQYF. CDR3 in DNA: TGTGCCAGCAGCCCGTCTAGCGGGAGTTGGAAGACCCAGTACTTC.

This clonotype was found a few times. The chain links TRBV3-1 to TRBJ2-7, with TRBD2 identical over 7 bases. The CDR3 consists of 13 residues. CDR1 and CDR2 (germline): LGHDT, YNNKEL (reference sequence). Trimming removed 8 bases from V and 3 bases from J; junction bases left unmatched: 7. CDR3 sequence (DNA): TGTGCCAGCGGGACGGGAGGAGACTACGAGCAGTACTTC. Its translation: CASGTGGDYEQYF.

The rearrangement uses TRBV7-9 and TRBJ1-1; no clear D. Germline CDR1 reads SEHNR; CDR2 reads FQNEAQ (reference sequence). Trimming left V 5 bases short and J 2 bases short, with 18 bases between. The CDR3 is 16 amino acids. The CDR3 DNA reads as TGTGCCAGCAGCCCTAGGGTACGAGGGCCCAACACTGAAGCTTTCTTT. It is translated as CASSPRVRGPNTEAFF.

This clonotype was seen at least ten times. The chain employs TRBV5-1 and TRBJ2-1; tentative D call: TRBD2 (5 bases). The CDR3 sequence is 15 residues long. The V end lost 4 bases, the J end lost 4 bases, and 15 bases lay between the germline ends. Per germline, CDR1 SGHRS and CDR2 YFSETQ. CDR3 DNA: TGCGCCAGCAGCCCCCTGTCGGGGAGTTACAATGAGCAGTTCTTC. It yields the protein CASSPLSGSYNEQFF.

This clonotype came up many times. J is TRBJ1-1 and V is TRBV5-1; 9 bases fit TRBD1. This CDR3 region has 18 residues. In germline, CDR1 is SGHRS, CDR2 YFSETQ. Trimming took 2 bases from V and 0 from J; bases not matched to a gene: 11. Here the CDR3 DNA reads TGCGCCAGCAGCTTCGCCGGGACAGGGAACTCCATGAACACTGAAGCTTTCTTT. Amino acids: CASSFAGTGNSMNTEAFF.

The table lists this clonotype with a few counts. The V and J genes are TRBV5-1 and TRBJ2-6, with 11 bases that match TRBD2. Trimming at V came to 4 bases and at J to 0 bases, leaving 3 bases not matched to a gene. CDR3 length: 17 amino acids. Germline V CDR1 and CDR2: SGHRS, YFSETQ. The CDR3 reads CASSPTSGSSGANVLTF. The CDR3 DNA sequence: TGCGCCAGCAGCCCCACTAGCGGGAGCTCTGGGGCCAACGTCCTGACTTTC.

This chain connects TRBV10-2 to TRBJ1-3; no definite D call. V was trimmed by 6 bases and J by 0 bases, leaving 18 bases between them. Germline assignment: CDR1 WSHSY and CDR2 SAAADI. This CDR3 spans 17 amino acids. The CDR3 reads CASRAGGSSNSGNTIYF. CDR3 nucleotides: TGCGCCAGCAGAGCAGGAGGCTCCTCTAACTCTGGAAACACCATATATTTT.

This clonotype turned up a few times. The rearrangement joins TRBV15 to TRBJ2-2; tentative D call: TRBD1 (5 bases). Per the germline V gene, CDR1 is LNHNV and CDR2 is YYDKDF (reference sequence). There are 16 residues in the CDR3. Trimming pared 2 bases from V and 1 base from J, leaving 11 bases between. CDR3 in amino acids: CATSRSRTQNTGELFF. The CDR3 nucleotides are TGTGCCACCAGCAGATCCCGGACACAGAACACCGGGGAGCTGTTTTTT.

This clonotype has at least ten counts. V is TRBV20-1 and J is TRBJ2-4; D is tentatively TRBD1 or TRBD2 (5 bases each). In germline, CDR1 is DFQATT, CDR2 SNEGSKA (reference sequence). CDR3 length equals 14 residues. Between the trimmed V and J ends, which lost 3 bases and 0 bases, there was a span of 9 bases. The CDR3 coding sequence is TGCAGTGCTAGTGGTGGGGGAGCCAAAAACATTCAGTACTTC. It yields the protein CSASGGGAKNIQYF.

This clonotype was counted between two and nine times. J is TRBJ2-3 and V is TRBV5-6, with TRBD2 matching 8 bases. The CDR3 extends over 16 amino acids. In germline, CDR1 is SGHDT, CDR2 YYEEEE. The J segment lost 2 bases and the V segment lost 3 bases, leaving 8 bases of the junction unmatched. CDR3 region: CASSSRLAPDTDTQYF. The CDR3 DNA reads TGTGCCAGCAGCTCTCGACTAGCGCCCGACACAGATACGCAGTATTTT.

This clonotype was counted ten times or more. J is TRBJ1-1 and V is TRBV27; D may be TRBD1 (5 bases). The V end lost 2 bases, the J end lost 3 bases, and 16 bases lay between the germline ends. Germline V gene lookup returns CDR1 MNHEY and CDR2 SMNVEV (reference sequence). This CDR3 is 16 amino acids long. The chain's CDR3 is CASSLVAGMVYTEAFF. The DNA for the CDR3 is TGTGCCAGCAGTTTAGTGGCAGGGATGGTGTACACTGAAGCTTTCTTT.

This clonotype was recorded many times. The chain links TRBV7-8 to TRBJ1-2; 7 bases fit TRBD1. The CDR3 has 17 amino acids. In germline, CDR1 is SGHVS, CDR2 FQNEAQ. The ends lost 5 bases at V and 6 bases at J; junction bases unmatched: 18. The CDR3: CASSPGGLWGWKDGYTF. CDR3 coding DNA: TGTGCCAGCAGCCCAGGGGGTTTGTGGGGTTGGAAAGATGGCTACACCTTC.

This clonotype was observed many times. Here the CDR3 reads CASSQDVDEAFF. The CDR3 region has the DNA TGCGCCAGCAGCCAAGATGTAGATGAAGCTTTCTTT. The rearrangement links TRBV4-1 to TRBJ1-1; D remains ambiguous. Germline V CDR1 and CDR2: MGHRA, YSYEKL. Trimming stripped 0 bases from V and 7 bases from J, with 6 bases between. The CDR3 sequence is 12 residues long.

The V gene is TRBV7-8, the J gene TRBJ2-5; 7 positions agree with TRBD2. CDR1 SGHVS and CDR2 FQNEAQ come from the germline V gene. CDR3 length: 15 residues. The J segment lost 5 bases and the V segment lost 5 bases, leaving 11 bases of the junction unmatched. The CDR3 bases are TGTGCCAGCAGCCCCGGTGGGGGGGATGGGGAGACCCAGTACTTC. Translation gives CASSPGGGDGETQYF.

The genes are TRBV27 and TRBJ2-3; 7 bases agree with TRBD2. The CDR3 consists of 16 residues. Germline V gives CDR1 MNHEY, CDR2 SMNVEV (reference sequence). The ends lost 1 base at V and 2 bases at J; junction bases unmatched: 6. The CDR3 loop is CASSLYPSGVTDTQYF. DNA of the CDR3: TGTGCCAGCAGTTTATATCCTAGCGGAGTCACAGATACGCAGTATTTT.